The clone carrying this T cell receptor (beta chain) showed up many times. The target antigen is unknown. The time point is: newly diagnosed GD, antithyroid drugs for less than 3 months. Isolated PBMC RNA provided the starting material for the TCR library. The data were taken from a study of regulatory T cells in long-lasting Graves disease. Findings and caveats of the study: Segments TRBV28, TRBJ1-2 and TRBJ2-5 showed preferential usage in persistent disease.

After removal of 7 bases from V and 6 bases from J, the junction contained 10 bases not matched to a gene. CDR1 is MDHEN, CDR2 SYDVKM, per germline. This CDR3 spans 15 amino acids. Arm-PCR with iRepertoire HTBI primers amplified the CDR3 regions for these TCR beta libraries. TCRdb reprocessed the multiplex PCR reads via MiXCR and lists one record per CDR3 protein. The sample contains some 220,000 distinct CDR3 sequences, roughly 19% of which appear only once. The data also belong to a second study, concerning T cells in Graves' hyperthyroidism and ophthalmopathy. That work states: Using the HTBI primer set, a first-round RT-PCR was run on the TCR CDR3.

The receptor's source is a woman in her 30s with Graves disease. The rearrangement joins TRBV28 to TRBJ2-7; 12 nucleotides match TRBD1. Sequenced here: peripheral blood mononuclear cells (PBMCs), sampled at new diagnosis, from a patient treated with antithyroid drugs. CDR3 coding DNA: TGTGCCAGCAAGGCCTTAGGGACAGGGGGCTCCGAGCAGTACTTC. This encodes CASKALGTGGSEQYF.